Below, 20 T cell receptor beta chains from the same sample are listed, as sequenced in a study of cytomegalovirus exposure and HLA in healthy donors. Libraries were prepared by immunoSEQ multiplex PCR; TCRdb keeps only in-frame clonotypes and omits some of them. Here the sample spans under 250,000 clones, about 88% being singletons. The sample consisted of PBMCs. The source is a young man in good health and CMV-seropositive.

This chain joins TRBV30 and TRBJ2-7, with 10 bases matching TRBD1. The CDR3 runs 15 residues. Germline V gene lookup returns CDR1 GTSNPN and CDR2 SVGIG (reference sequence). Trimming at V came to 2 bases and at J to 1 base, leaving 5 bases not matched to a gene. CDR3: CAWSWKDRGSYEQYF. In DNA form, the CDR3 reads TGTGCCTGGAGTTGGAAGGACAGGGGGTCCTACGAGCAGTACTTC.

This chain links TRBV7-3 with TRBJ2-5; 7 nucleotides match TRBD1. The CDR3 sequence is 13 residues long. The germline gives CDR1 SGHTA, CDR2 FQGTGA. V lost 4 bases to trimming and J lost 2 bases; unmatched junction nucleotides: 1. The CDR3 DNA sequence: TGTGCCAGCAGCTGGGGACAGCAAGAGACCCAGTACTTC. Amino acids: CASSWGQQETQYF.

The chain links TRBV6-1 to TRBJ2-7, with a possible D match to TRBD2 (6 bases). CDR1 and CDR2 (germline): MNHNS, SASEGT. Trimming cost V 2 bases and J 7 bases, with 18 bases left between them. The CDR3 consists of 15 residues. The CDR3: CASSERSGLEGEQYF. CDR3 in DNA: TGTGCCAGCAGTGAAAGAAGCGGGTTGGAGGGGGAGCAGTACTTC.

The chain combines TRBV16 with TRBJ2-7; 8 bases match TRBD1. The CDR3 length is 14 residues. The V gene end was trimmed by 8 bases and the J gene end by 7 bases; junction bases not matched to a gene: 13. Per germline, CDR1 KGHSY and CDR2 FQNENV. The CDR3 DNA follows: TGTGCCAGCGCACGGGGTCAGGGGGCGCGGGAGCAGTACTTC. Protein sequence: CASARGQGAREQYF.

V gene TRBV7-9 combines with J gene TRBJ2-7; 7 bases line up with TRBD2. Germline-derived CDR1 and CDR2 are SEHNR and FQNEAQ (reference sequence). The junction had 1 base not matched to a gene; V was cut back by 8 bases and J by 0 bases. The CDR3 runs 12 residues. This CDR3 is CASGTTSYEQYF. CDR3 nucleotides: TGTGCCAGCGGGACTACCTCCTACGAGCAGTACTTC.

Here the CDR3 reads CSVLGLADNEQFF. The CDR3 DNA reads TGCAGCGTTCTCGGACTAGCGGACAATGAGCAGTTCTTC. This chain uses TRBV29-1 with TRBJ2-1, with 10 bases identical to TRBD2. In germline, CDR1 is SQVTM, CDR2 ANQGSEA. V lost 5 bases to trimming and J lost 5 bases; unmatched junction nucleotides: 3. The CDR3 totals 13 residues.

This sequence joins TRBV29-1 and TRBJ1-3; D not certain. The CDR3 extends over 13 amino acids. V gave up 7 bases and J gave up 2 bases, with 12 bases separating them. Germline lookup yields CDR1 SQVTM and CDR2 ANQGSEA. The CDR3 reads CSAAGPPGNTIYF. The CDR3 nucleotides are TGCAGCGCCGCCGGGCCTCCTGGAAACACCATATATTTT. Based on the CDR3 plus reference TRBV29-1 and TRBJ1-3, the full variable domain is SAVISQKPSRDICQRGTSLTIQCQVDSQVTMMFWYRQQPGQSLTLIATANQGSEATYESGFVIDKFPISRPNLTFSTLTVSNMSPEDSSIYLCSAAGPPGNTIYFGEGSWLTVV.

This clone was detected only a few times. The chain has TRBV19 and TRBJ1-1; no clear D. The CDR3 has 18 amino acids. Germline V gives CDR1 LNHDA, CDR2 SQIVND (reference sequence). The germline V and J ends were trimmed by 0 bases and 1 base, with 18 bases remaining between them. Here the CDR3 DNA reads TGTGCCAGTAGTATAGATCTGGAAGGACCATCCCCGAACACTGAAGCTTTCTTT. Its protein is CASSIDLEGPSPNTEAFF.

The genes are TRBV9 and TRBJ2-3; D may match TRBD1 or TRBD2 (5 bases each). Trimming took 10 bases from V and 4 from J, leaving 22 bases between them. The CDR3 runs 15 residues. CDR1 and CDR2 (germline): SGDLS, YYNGEE. The CDR3 spells CASNTGAETSDTQYF. CDR3 bases: TGTGCCTCTAATACCGGGGCCGAAACGTCAGATACGCAGTATTTT.

V gene TRBV7-3 combines with J gene TRBJ1-2; 10 positions match TRBD1. The trim removed 6 bases at V and 4 bases at J, leaving 5 bases unmatched. Germline V gene lookup returns CDR1 SGHTA and CDR2 FQGTGA. The CDR3 is made up of 14 amino acids. The CDR3 sequence is CASSRDRGVYGYTF. DNA of the CDR3: TGTGCCAGCAGTCGGGACAGGGGAGTCTATGGCTACACCTTC.

The V and J genes are TRBV4-3 and TRBJ1-4; 9 positions agree with TRBD1. The CDR3 has 16 residues. V lost 0 bases, J lost 5 bases, and 4 bases stayed unmatched. Germline assignment: CDR1 LGHNA and CDR2 YSLEER. The CDR3 loop reads CASSQEGQGLNEKLFF. DNA of the CDR3: TGCGCCAGCAGCCAAGAGGGACAGGGATTGAATGAAAAACTGTTTTTT.

The chain combines TRBV11-2 with TRBJ2-7; the D gene could be TRBD1 or TRBD2 (6 bases each). The ends were cut back, 5 bases at V and 0 bases at J, with 17 bases in the middle. The CDR3 totals 16 residues. Germline assignment: CDR1 SGHAT and CDR2 FQNNGV. The CDR3 here is CASSREGGLSSYEQYF. CDR3 DNA: TGTGCCAGCAGCCGGGAAGGGGGACTTAGCTCCTACGAGCAGTACTTC. The variable domain in full, with the rest retrieved from reference TRBV11-2 and TRBJ2-7, is EAGVAQSPRYKIIEKRQSVAFWCNPISGHATLYWYQQILGQGPKLLIQFQNNGVVDDSQLPKDRFSAERLKGVDSTLKIQPAKLEDSAVYLCASSREGGLSSYEQYFGPGTRLTVT.

The chain carries TRBV5-1 and TRBJ2-7, with D perhaps given as TRBD1 or TRBD2 (6 bases each). The V end lost 6 bases, the J end lost 7 bases, and 23 bases lay between the germline ends. Germline CDR1 and CDR2: SGHRS and YFSETQ. The CDR3 spans 15 residues. CDR3 amino acids: CASTISVGGAGEQYF. The CDR3 DNA follows: TGCGCCAGCACCATCTCAGTGGGGGGCGCGGGGGAGCAGTACTTC.

In nucleotides, the CDR3 is TGTGCCAGCAGTTCCAGGGGGCGGGGGGACGAGCAGTACTTC. Translated: CASSSRGRGDEQYF. This chain joins TRBV6-6 and TRBJ2-7; D tentatively reads TRBD1 or TRBD2 (8 bases each). The CDR3 loop spans 14 amino acids. Trimming shortened V by 4 bases and J by 5 bases, and 15 bases separated the two germline ends. Germline V CDR1 and CDR2: MNHNY, SVGAGI (reference sequence).

The V call is TRBV5-4, the J call TRBJ2-1, with D possibly being TRBD2 (6 bases). From germline, CDR1 is SGHNT and CDR2 YYREEE (reference sequence). There are 15 residues in the CDR3. Trimming removed 1 base from V and 4 bases from J, with 12 bases in between. The CDR3, as DNA: TGTGCCAGCAGCTTGAAATATAGCGGTTACAATGAGCAGTTCTTC. It specifies CASSLKYSGYNEQFF.

The V and J genes are TRBV5-1 and TRBJ2-1; D unclear. Per the germline V gene, CDR1 is SGHRS and CDR2 is YFSETQ. With 0 bases removed from V and 5 bases from J, the gap between germline ends came to 9 bases. The CDR3 has 14 amino acids. The CDR3 here is CASSLGDGDNEQFF. The CDR3 DNA is TGCGCCAGCAGCTTGGGTGACGGAGACAATGAGCAGTTCTTC.

This clone was seen a handful of times. The chain links TRBV7-9 to TRBJ2-2; D could derive from TRBD1 or TRBD2 (5 bases each). Trimming cost V 7 bases and J 6 bases, with 12 bases left between them. This CDR3 has 13 residues. Per the germline V gene, CDR1 is SEHNR and CDR2 is FQNEAQ (reference sequence). The CDR3 spells CASTRGVAGELFF. The CDR3 bases are TGTGCCAGCACCCGAGGGGTAGCCGGGGAGCTGTTTTTT. Filled out from reference TRBV7-9 and TRBJ2-2, the complete variable domain reads DTGVSQNPRHKITKRGQNVTFRCDPISEHNRLYWYRQTLGQGPEFLTYFQNEAQLEKSRLLSDRFSAERPKGSFSTLEIQRTEQGDSAMYLCASTRGVAGELFFGEGSRLTVL.

The chain links TRBV5-6 to TRBJ1-1, with TRBD1 as a possible D gene (6 bases). Germline CDR1 SGHDT, CDR2 YYEEEE. The V and J ends lost 4 bases and 0 bases respectively, with 13 bases between them. The CDR3 is 15 residues long. The CDR3 reads CASSPKGGMNTEAFF. The CDR3 coding sequence is TGTGCCAGCAGCCCAAAGGGGGGGATGAACACTGAAGCTTTCTTT.

This chain links TRBV29-1 with TRBJ2-7, with 7 bases fitting TRBD2. Germline lookup yields CDR1 SQVTM and CDR2 ANQGSEA. The CDR3 consists of 13 residues. V was clipped by 3 bases and J by 6 bases; unmatched bases: 8. The CDR3, as DNA: TGCAGCGTTGAGGCGGGAGAGGTTAGCGAGCAGTACTTC. It specifies CSVEAGEVSEQYF.

The chain uses TRBV29-1 and TRBJ1-2, with D hard to call. From germline, CDR1 is SQVTM and CDR2 ANQGSEA. Trimming removed 7 bases at V and 7 bases at J, with 13 bases between. The CDR3 has 11 amino acids. The CDR3 sequence: CSAGIVGGYTF. The CDR3 DNA follows: TGCAGCGCTGGGATCGTTGGTGGCTACACCTTC.